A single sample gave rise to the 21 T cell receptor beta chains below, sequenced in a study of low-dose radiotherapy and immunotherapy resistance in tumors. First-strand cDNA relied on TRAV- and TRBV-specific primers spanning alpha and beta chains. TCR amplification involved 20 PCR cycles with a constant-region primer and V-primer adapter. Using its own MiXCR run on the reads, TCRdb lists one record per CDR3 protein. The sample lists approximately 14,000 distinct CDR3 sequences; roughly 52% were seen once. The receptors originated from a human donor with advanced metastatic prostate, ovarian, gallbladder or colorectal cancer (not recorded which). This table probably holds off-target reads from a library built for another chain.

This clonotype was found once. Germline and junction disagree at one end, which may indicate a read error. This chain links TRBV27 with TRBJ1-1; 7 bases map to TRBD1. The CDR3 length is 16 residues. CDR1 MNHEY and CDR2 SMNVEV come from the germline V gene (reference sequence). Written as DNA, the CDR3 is TGTGCCACCAGTGATACTCGGACAGGAATGAACACTGAAGCTTTCTTT. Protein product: CATSDTRTGMNTEAFF.

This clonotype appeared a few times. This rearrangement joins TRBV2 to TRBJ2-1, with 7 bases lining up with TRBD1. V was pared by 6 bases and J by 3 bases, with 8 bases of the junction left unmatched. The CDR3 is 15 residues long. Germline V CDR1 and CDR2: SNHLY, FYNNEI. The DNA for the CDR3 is TGTGCCAGCAGGTTTACAGGGGTCGGCTACAATGAGCAGTTCTTC. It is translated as CASRFTGVGYNEQFF.

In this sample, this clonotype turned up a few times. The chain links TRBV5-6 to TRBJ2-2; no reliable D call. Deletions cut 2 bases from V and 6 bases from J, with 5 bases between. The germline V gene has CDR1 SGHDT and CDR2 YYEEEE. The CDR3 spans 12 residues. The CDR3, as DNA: TGTGCCAGCAGCTTTCCCCCCGGGGAGCTGTTTTTT. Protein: CASSFPPGELFF.

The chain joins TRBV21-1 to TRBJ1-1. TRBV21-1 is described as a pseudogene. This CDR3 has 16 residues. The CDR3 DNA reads TGTGCCAGCAGCAATTTTGGGGGTTCATCGAACACTGAAGCTTTCTTT. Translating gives CASSNFGGSSNTEAFF.

The CDR3 DNA follows: TGTGCCAGCAGCCCACACGTGCCAAACACCGGGGAGCTGTTTTTT. Translating gives CASSPHVPNTGELFF. The chain is built from TRBV5-4 and TRBJ2-2, with unresolved D. This CDR3 comprises 15 residues. Germline assignment: CDR1 SGHNT and CDR2 YYREEE (reference sequence). Between the trimmed V and J ends, which lost 4 bases and 2 bases, there was a span of 12 bases.

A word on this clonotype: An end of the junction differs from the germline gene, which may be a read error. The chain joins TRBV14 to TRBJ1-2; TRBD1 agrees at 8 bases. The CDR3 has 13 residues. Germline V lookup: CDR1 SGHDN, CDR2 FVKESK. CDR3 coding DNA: TGTGCCAGCAGCCAAGGACGGACAGGGATAGGACGCTTC. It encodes CASSQGRTGIGRF. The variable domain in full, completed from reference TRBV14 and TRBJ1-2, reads EAGVTQFPSHSVIEKGQTVTLRCDPISGHDNLYWYRRVMGKEIKFLLHFVKESKQDESGMPNNRFLAERTGGTYSTLKVQPAELEDSGVYFCASSQGRTGIGRFGSGTRLTVV.

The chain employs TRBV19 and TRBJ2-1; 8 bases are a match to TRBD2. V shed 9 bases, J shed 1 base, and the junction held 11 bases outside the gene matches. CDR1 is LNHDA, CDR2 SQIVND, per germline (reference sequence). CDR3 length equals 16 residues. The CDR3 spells CASTPRGGPSYNEQFF. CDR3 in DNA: TGTGCCAGCACTCCCCGGGGGGGGCCTTCCTACAATGAGCAGTTCTTC.

The CDR3 DNA sequence: TGCAGTGCTAGAGAAGGACGGAGAGACGGCGAGCAGTACTTC. Its translation: CSAREGRRDGEQYF. The rearrangement uses TRBV20-1 and TRBJ2-7, with unresolved D. Germline CDR1 reads DFQATT; CDR2 reads SNEGSKA (reference sequence). Trimming removed 0 bases from V and 6 bases from J, with 15 bases in between. The CDR3 contains 14 residues.

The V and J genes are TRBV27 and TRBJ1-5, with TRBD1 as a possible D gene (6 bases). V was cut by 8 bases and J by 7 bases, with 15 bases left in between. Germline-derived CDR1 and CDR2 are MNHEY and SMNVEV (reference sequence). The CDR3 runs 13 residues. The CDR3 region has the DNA TGTGCCAGCGGGTTGGCAGGGGACCAGCCCCAGCATTTT. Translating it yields CASGLAGDQPQHF.

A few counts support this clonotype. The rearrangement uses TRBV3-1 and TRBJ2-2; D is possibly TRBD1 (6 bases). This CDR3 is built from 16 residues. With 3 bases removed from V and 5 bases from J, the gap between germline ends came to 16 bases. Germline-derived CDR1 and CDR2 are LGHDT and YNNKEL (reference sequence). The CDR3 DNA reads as TGTGCCAGCAGCCAGCCCCGCGCGCAGGGGACCGGGGAGCTGTTTTTT. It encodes CASSQPRAQGTGELFF. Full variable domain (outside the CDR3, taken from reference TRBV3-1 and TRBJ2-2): DTAVSQTPKYLVTQMGNDKSIKCEQNLGHDTMYWYKQDSKKFLKIMFSYNNKELIINETVPNRFSPKSPDKAHLNLHINSLELGDSAVYFCASSQPRAQGTGELFFGEGSRLTVL.

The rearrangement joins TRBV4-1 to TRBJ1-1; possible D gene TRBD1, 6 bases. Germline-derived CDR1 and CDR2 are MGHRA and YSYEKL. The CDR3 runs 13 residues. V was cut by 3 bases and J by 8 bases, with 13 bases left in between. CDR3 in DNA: TGCGCCAGCAGCCACCCGGACAGCTTGGAAGCTTTCTTT. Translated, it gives CASSHPDSLEAFF.

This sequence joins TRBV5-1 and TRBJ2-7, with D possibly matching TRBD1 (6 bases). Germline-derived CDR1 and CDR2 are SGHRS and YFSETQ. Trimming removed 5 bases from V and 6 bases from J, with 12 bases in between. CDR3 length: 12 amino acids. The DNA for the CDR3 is TGCGCCAGCAGGGATACAGGGTTCGAGCAGTACTTC. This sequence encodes CASRDTGFEQYF.

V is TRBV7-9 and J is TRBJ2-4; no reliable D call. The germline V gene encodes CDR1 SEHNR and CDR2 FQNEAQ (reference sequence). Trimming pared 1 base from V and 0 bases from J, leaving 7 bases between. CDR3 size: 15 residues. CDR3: CASSLVGIAKNIQYF. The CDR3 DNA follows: TGTGCCAGCAGCTTAGTGGGGATAGCCAAAAACATTCAGTACTTC. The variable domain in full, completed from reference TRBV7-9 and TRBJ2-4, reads DTGVSQNPRHKITKRGQNVTFRCDPISEHNRLYWYRQTLGQGPEFLTYFQNEAQLEKSRLLSDRFSAERPKGSFSTLEIQRTEQGDSAMYLCASSLVGIAKNIQYFGAGTRLSVL.

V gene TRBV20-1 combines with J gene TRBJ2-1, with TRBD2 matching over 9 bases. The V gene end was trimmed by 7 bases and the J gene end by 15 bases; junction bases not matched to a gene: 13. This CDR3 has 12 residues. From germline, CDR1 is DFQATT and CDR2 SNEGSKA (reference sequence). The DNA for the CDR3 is TGCAGTGTCCGAAAGACTAGCGGAGGGTTGTTCTTC. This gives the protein CSVRKTSGGLFF.

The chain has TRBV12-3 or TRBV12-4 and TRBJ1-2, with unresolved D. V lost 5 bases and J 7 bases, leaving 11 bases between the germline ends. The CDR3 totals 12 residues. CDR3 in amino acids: CASSLGLVGYTF. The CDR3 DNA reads TGTGCCAGCAGTCTCGGACTCGTTGGCTACACCTTC.

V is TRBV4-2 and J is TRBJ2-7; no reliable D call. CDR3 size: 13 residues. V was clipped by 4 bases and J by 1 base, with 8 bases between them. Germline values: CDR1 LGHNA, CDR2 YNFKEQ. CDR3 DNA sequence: TGTGCCAGCAGCCGAGAAGAATCCTACGAGCAGTACTTC. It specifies CASSREESYEQYF.

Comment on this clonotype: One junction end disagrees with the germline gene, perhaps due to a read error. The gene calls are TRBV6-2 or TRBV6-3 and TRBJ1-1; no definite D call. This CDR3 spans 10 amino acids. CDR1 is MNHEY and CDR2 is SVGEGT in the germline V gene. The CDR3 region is CASSEATSAF. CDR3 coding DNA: TGTGCCAGCAGTGAAGCTACATCCGCCTTT.

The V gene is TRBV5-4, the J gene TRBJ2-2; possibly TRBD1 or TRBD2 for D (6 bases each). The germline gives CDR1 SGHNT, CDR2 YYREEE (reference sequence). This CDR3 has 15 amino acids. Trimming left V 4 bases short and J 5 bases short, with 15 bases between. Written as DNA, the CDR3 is TGTGCCAGCAGCCCGAGGGGGGCCGGTACCGGGGAGCTGTTTTTT. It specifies CASSPRGAGTGELFF.

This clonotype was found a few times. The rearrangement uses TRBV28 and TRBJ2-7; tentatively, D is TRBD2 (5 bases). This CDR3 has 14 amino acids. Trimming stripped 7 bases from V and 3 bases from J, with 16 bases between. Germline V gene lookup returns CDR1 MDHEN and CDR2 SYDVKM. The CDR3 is CASNAPDGNYEQYF. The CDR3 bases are TGTGCCAGCAACGCACCGGACGGGAACTACGAGCAGTACTTC.

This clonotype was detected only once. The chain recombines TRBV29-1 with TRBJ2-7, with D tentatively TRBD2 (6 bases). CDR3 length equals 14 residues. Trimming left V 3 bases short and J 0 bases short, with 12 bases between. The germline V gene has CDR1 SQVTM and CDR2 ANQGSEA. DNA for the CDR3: TGCAGCGTTGACGCGGGGCCAAGCTCCTACGAGCAGTACTTC. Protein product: CSVDAGPSSYEQYF.

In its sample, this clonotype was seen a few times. In DNA, the CDR3 is TGTGCCAGCAGGTCAGGGGGCTCGGGCTACGAGCAGTACTTC. It specifies CASRSGGSGYEQYF. V is TRBV3-1 and J is TRBJ2-7, with 8 bases matching TRBD1. In germline, CDR1 is LGHDT, CDR2 YNNKEL (reference sequence). V dropped 6 bases and J dropped 3; count of bases not matched to a gene: 7. CDR3 length: 14 amino acids.